What follows describes a single T cell receptor (beta chain). Its antigen target is currently unknown. Base qualities are not recorded, but no much larger clone differs from it by a single base. The immunoSEQ Assay, a bias-controlled multiplex PCR, was used to amplify TCRbeta CDR3 regions from genomic DNA. On the study's bioinformatics: The number of nucleated cells in each sample was estimated by amplification of reference gene primers within the assay. Sequence reads were collapsed and filtered to measure the absolute abundance of every unique TCRbeta CDR3 rearrangement. For each sample, productive Simpson clonality was calculated as the square root of Simpson's diversity index over productive rearrangements. This is the immuneACCESS table as TCRdb keeps it, with only in-frame sequences that have V and J called. A part of the clones is gone; compared with another copy, unresolved V genes explain less than half, and the rest is unexplained. V and J calls and clone size come straight from that table; D and trimming were deduced from the DNA. Across this sample there are hundreds of thousands of clones, with around 90% seen only once. The ten top clones hold over 0.55% of the sample.

This entry comes from a study of blood T cell repertoires in COVID-19 (TCRdb year 2020). As for the study more broadly: The collaborator samples originated in the United States, Italy and Spain and spanned the acute and convalescent phases of COVID-19. The sample metadata nearly always contained a de-identified subject ID, COVID-19 status, age in years and sex. The repertoires were released in a freely available public database intended as a resource for research on the immune response to SARS-CoV-2. Subjects who had been exposed to COVID-19, were actively infected with it, or had recovered from it provided the deeply sampled blood TCRbeta repertoires that made up the dataset. The material from the prospective study consisted of cDNA or gDNA derived from T cells, B-cell-depleted T cells, or PBMCs. The samples were drawn from two sources: the first 160 participants of the ongoing ImmuneRACE study, and some 1,300 subjects contributed by 6 global collaborators. Where available, HLA class I and class II types were obtained from metadata supplied by the sample provider rather than from assay-based typing. Results the study describes overall, beyond this receptor: The amount of clinical and demographic metadata varied by source and participant and was provided uncurated.

Whole blood was collected in K2EDTA tubes by collaborating institutions according to the institutions' own protocols. For TCRbeta analysis, collaborators shipped samples as frozen whole blood, isolated PBMCs, or DNA extracted from either of those sample types. This sequence was found in a human donor in a cohort sampled during active COVID-19. Sequencing used peripheral blood.

The sequenced DNA: TGTGCCAGCAGCTGGTCCTTCGGCACAGGTGGCAATCAGCCCCAGCATTTT. The resulting protein is CASSWSFGTGGNQPQHF. The sequence is built from TRBV5-8 and TRBJ1-5; TRBD1 is a possible D gene, resting on 5 matching bases. Including cysteine and phenylalanine, the CDR3 has 17 amino acids. The DNA shown is the 51-base CDR3, in frame from base 1. Trimming takes 3 bases from V and 2 bases from J, and the germline ends sit 18 bases apart. The germline V gene supplies CDR1 SGHTS and CDR2 YDEGEE.